Following are 14 T cell receptor beta chains from one sample sequenced in a study of shared clonotypes between healthy human individuals (dated by TCRdb to the early 2020s). The library relied on the immunoSEQ multiplex PCR assay. Imported from immuneACCESS, the table was reduced by TCRdb to in-frame sequences with V and J called. These copies leave out some clones; in studies compared against another copy, an unresolved V gene accounts for under half, and the cause of the remainder is not known. For this sample there are 450,000 to 650,000 clones; around 78% appear just once. The ten largest clones add up to more than 10% of the sample. The sequenced sample consisted of PBMCs. The source is a woman in her thirties or forties in good health. Some clones in this sample may be carry-over from other donors' samples.

The chain joins TRBV28 to TRBJ1-4; tentative D call: TRBD1 (5 bases). CDR1 is MDHEN, CDR2 SYDVKM, per germline. The CDR3 is 13 amino acids. The ends were cut back, 6 bases at V and 10 bases at J, with 15 bases in the middle. The CDR3 protein is CASSPDRVGKLFF. In DNA, the CDR3 is TGTGCCAGCAGCCCTGACAGAGTGGGAAAACTGTTTTTT.

Worth noting for this clone: Other DNA sequences from this sample encode an identical CDR3 as well. The J gene is TRBJ1-4, the V gene TRBV28; D gene uncertain. Germline CDR1 reads MDHEN; CDR2 reads SYDVKM. V was trimmed by 5 bases and J by 5 bases, leaving 6 bases between them. The CDR3 runs 12 residues. CDR3 nucleotide sequence: TGTGCCAGCAGTATTCGGAATGAAAAACTGTTTTTT. This translates into CASSIRNEKLFF.

This sequence joins TRBV11-2 and TRBJ2-5; D is uncertain. The CDR3 length is 12 residues. CDR1 is SGHAT and CDR2 is FQNNGV in the germline V gene. V was pared by 3 bases and J by 3 bases, with 5 bases between. DNA of the CDR3: TGTGCCAGCAGCTTTTTAGAAGAGACCCAGTACTTC. Translated: CASSFLEETQYF.

The gene calls are TRBV4-1 and TRBJ2-5; 10 nucleotides line up with TRBD2. Germline V lookup: CDR1 MGHRA, CDR2 YSYEKL. CDR3 length: 16 residues. The V and J ends lost 1 base and 6 bases, in that order; junction bases with no gene match: 8. DNA of the CDR3: TGCGCCAGCAGCCAAGGTAGCTCTAGCGGGAGTAAGACCCAGTACTTC. Encoded protein: CASSQGSSSGSKTQYF.

This chain joins TRBV6-5 and TRBJ1-1; D gene uncertain. The V gene's germline CDR1 is MNHEY and CDR2 SVGAGI. V lost 6 bases and J lost 0, with 8 bases in between. The CDR3 covers 13 residues. The CDR3: CASSWTLNTEAFF. The DNA of the CDR3 is TGTGCCAGCAGCTGGACCCTGAACACTGAAGCTTTCTTT.

The J gene is TRBJ2-7, the V gene TRBV6-1, with D possibly TRBD1 on 5 matching bases. The CDR3 extends over 13 amino acids. Trimming cost V 3 bases and J 4 bases, with 10 bases left between them. Germline V lookup: CDR1 MNHNS, CDR2 SASEGT. Here the CDR3 reads CASSETTGYEQYF. The DNA of the CDR3 is TGTGCCAGCAGTGAGACAACAGGTTACGAGCAGTACTTC.

Remarks on this clone: Other DNA sequences within the sample encode an identical CDR3. CDR3 nucleotides: TGTGCCAGCAGTTACGGGTCGGACAATGAGCAGTTCTTC. It codes for CASSYGSDNEQFF. The chain combines TRBV6-6 with TRBJ2-1; D unresolved. CDR3 size: 13 residues. The V gene's germline CDR1 is MNHNY and CDR2 SVGAGI (reference sequence). The V gene lost 2 bases and the J gene lost 5 bases, with 7 bases spanning the gap.

The V gene is TRBV4-1, the J gene TRBJ2-1, with 14 bases that match TRBD2. J lost 6 bases, V lost 5 bases, and 9 bases had no gene match. Germline CDR1 MGHRA, CDR2 YSYEKL. This CDR3 region has 17 residues. This chain's CDR3 is CASSKGLAGDPANEQFF. The CDR3 bases are TGCGCCAGCAGCAAGGGACTAGCGGGAGATCCAGCCAATGAGCAGTTCTTC.

The chain couples TRBV11-2 to TRBJ1-3, with 7 nucleotides matching TRBD1. The CDR3 spans 15 residues. Germline-derived CDR1 and CDR2 are SGHAT and FQNNGV. Germline trimming cut 5 bases from V and 2 bases from J; bases unmatched to any gene: 6. CDR3 in amino acids: CASSALDRTGNTIYF. The CDR3 nucleotides are TGTGCCAGCAGCGCCCTGGACAGGACTGGAAACACCATATATTTT.

The V gene is TRBV11-2, the J gene TRBJ2-2; 13 positions match TRBD2. The CDR3 sequence is 17 residues long. Germline trimming cut 1 base from V and 1 base from J; bases unmatched to any gene: 0. CDR1 SGHAT and CDR2 FQNNGV come from the germline V gene. Here the CDR3 reads CASSLGLAGGNTGELFF. CDR3 in DNA: TGTGCCAGCAGCTTAGGACTAGCGGGAGGGAACACCGGGGAGCTGTTTTTT.

The genes are TRBV28 and TRBJ2-5; a possible D gene is TRBD2 (6 bases). The CDR3 totals 13 residues. Germline CDR1 MDHEN, CDR2 SYDVKM. With 5 bases removed from V and 5 bases from J, the gap between germline ends came to 12 bases. CDR3 loop: CASSIPSDETQYF. CDR3 nucleotides: TGTGCCAGCAGTATACCTAGCGATGAGACCCAGTACTTC.

The J gene is TRBJ2-1, the V gene TRBV10-2, with TRBD2 identical over 7 bases. Per germline, CDR1 WSHSY and CDR2 SAAADI. The CDR3 is 16 amino acids. The trim removed 2 bases at V and 7 bases at J, leaving 11 bases unmatched. The CDR3 region has the DNA TGCGCCAGCAGTGAGGCTACTAGCGCCTGGGGAAATGAGCAGTTCTTC. Translated, it gives CASSEATSAWGNEQFF.

This chain links TRBV7-9 with TRBJ2-7, with 8 bases that match TRBD2. The CDR3 consists of 14 residues. The germline V gene encodes CDR1 SEHNR and CDR2 FQNEAQ (reference sequence). V shed 4 bases and J 2 bases; nucleotides not matched to a gene: 4. The CDR3 region is CASSSPGGPYEQYF. The CDR3, as DNA: TGTGCCAGCAGCTCACCGGGAGGGCCCTACGAGCAGTACTTC.

The chain carries TRBV6-1 and TRBJ2-3; perhaps TRBD2 as D (6 bases). With 4 bases removed from V and 1 base from J, the gap between germline ends came to 6 bases. There are 13 residues in the CDR3. In germline, CDR1 is MNHNS, CDR2 SASEGT. The CDR3 region has the DNA TGTGCCAGCAGTGGGGAGGGCACAGATACGCAGTATTTT. Amino acids: CASSGEGTDTQYF.